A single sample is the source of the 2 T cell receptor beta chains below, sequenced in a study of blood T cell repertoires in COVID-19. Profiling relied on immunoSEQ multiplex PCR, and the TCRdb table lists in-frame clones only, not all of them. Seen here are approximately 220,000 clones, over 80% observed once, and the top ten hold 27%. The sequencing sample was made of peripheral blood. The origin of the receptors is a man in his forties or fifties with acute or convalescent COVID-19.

CDR3 sequence reads: CASSPREGNYGYTF. In DNA form, the CDR3 reads TGTGCCAGCAGCCCCAGGGAGGGGAACTATGGCTACACCTTC. This rearrangement joins TRBV7-6 to TRBJ1-2, with D perhaps TRBD1 (5 bases). Germline loops: CDR1 SGHVS, CDR2 FNYEAQ. This CDR3 region has 14 residues. V gave up 5 bases and J gave up 2 bases, with 12 bases separating them.

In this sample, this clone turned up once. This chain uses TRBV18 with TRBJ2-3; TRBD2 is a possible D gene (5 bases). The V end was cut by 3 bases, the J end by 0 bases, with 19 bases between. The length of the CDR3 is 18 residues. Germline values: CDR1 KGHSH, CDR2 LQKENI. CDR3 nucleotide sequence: TGTGCCAGCTCACCTGAGAGTGCTAGCAGTATTAGCACAGATACGCAGTATTTT. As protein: CASSPESASSISTDTQYF.